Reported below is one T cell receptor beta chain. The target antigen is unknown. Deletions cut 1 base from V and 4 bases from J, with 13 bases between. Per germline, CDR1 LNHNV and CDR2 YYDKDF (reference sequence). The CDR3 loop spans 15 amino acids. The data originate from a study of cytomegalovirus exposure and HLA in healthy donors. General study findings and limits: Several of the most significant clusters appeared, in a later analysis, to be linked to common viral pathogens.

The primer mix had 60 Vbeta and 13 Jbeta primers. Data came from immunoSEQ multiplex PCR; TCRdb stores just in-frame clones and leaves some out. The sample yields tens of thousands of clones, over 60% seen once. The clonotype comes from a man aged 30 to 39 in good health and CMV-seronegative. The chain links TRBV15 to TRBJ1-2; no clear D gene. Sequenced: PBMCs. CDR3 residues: CATSRAGIVGYGYTF. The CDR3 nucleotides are TGTGCCACCAGCAGAGCCGGGATAGTGGGCTATGGCTACACCTTC.